This is a list of T cell receptor beta chains from one sample in a study of T cell responses to AZD1222 COVID-19 vaccine. This table comes from immunoSEQ multiplex PCR, and its TCRdb copy is limited to in-frame clones, with some not included. The data show some 190,000 clones, 80% to 95% seen once. This material consisted of peripheral blood, taken 28 days after the second AZD1222 dose. The receptors originated from an adult who received the AZD1222 COVID-19 vaccine. Each CDR3 is given with its conserved first and last residue. Each record gives: V gene, J gene, clone size, D gene, CDR3 DNA, CDR3 protein. A D gene is named only where the DNA matches it firmly. Clone size, where shown, is once, few, many, or a class for clones that have expanded.

V: TRBV11-2; J: TRBJ2-7; size: once; D: TRBD2; DNA: TGTGCCAGCAGCTTAGTACGGGGGGGGAGGTACGAGCAGTACTTC; CDR3: CASSLVRGGRYEQYF
V: TRBV3-1/TRBV3-2; J: TRBJ1-4; size: .; D: .; DNA: TGTGCCAGCAGCCAGGGGGGGGTTGAAAAACTGTTTTTT; CDR3: CASSQGGVEKLFF
V: TRBV29-1; J: TRBJ1-2; size: .; D: .; DNA: TGCAGCGTGACCTTAACGGACACGACGAACTATGGCTACACCTTC; CDR3: CSVTLTDTTNYGYTF
V: TRBV18; J: TRBJ1-2; size: .; D: .; DNA: TGTGCCAGCTCACCACAGGGAGGGGGCTACACCTTC; CDR3: CASSPQGGGYTF
V: TRBV4-1; J: TRBJ1-1; size: .; D: .; DNA: TGCGCCAGCAGCCAAGAAGGAGGGAGGACTGAAGCTTTCTTT; CDR3: CASSQEGGRTEAFF
V: TRBV4-1; J: TRBJ1-5; size: .; D: .; DNA: TGCGCCAGCAGCCAAGATGCCCCTCGCCAGCCCCAGCATTTT; CDR3: CASSQDAPRQPQHF
V: TRBV19; J: TRBJ1-4; size: .; D: .; DNA: TGTGCCAGTAGTATAGTCCTCGACACCCGACTTAATGAAAAACTGTTTTTT; CDR3: CASSIVLDTRLNEKLFF
V: TRBV10-3; J: TRBJ2-6; size: .; D: .; DNA: TGTGCCATCAGTGAGGCCGACTCTGGGGCCAACGTCCTGACTTTC; CDR3: CAISEADSGANVLTF
V: TRBV6-5; J: TRBJ2-7; size: many; D: .; DNA: TGTGCCAGCAGTTACTCCCCGGGACAAGGCTACGAGCAGTACTTC; CDR3: CASSYSPGQGYEQYF
V: TRBV29-1; J: TRBJ1-1; size: .; D: TRBD1; DNA: TGCAGCGTTCAGGACAGGGTGAACACTGAAGCTTTCTTT; CDR3: CSVQDRVNTEAFF
V: TRBV2; J: TRBJ2-6; size: .; D: .; DNA: TGTGCCAGCAGTGAATTGGGGGGAGCTGGGGCCAACGTCCTGACTTTC; CDR3: CASSELGGAGANVLTF
V: TRBV3-1/TRBV3-2; J: TRBJ2-6; size: .; D: .; DNA: TGTGCCAGCAGCCACCTAGGGGGGAGCGGGGCCAACGTCCTGACTTTC; CDR3: CASSHLGGSGANVLTF
V: TRBV7-9; J: TRBJ1-4; size: .; D: TRBD1; DNA: TGTGCCAGCAACAGGGGACCGAATGAAAAACTGTTTTTT; CDR3: CASNRGPNEKLFF
V: TRBV7-6; J: TRBJ2-1; size: .; D: TRBD2; DNA: TGTGCCAGCAGCCTGGGGCTAGCGGCAAATGAGCAGTTCTTC; CDR3: CASSLGLAANEQFF
V: TRBV6-6; J: TRBJ2-1; size: .; D: .; DNA: TGTGCCAGCAGTTACCCCTCGGGCGGAACCTACAATGAGCAGTTCTTC; CDR3: CASSYPSGGTYNEQFF
V: TRBV15; J: TRBJ2-3; size: .; D: .; DNA: TGTGCCACCAGCAGAGCCGGGACCGCTAGCACAGATACGCAGTATTTT; CDR3: CATSRAGTASTDTQYF
V: TRBV5-6; J: TRBJ1-2; size: .; D: .; DNA: TGTGCCAGCAGCTTTCCAGGGTATGGCTACACCTTC; CDR3: CASSFPGYGYTF
V: TRBV4-2; J: TRBJ1-2; size: .; D: TRBD1; DNA: TGTGCCAGCAGCCAAGGAAATAGTGGGCAGGGGGATGGCTACACCTTC; CDR3: CASSQGNSGQGDGYTF
V: TRBV9; J: TRBJ2-6; size: .; D: TRBD2; DNA: TGTGCCAGCAGCCGGACTAGCCCTGGGGCCAACGTCCTGACTTTC; CDR3: CASSRTSPGANVLTF
V: TRBV28; J: TRBJ2-7; size: .; D: .; DNA: TGTGCCAGCAGTTTATCCTACGAACCCTACGAGCAGTACTTC; CDR3: CASSLSYEPYEQYF
V: TRBV30; J: TRBJ2-5; size: .; D: TRBD1; DNA: TGTGCCTGGCGGGGACAGGGCCAAGAGACCCAGTACTTC; CDR3: CAWRGQGQETQYF
V: TRBV4-1; J: TRBJ2-7; size: .; D: TRBD1; DNA: TGCGCCAGCAGCCAAGATCTCAGGGGGCTCTACGAGCAGTACTTC; CDR3: CASSQDLRGLYEQYF
V: TRBV4-1; J: TRBJ1-3; size: .; D: .; DNA: TGCGCCAGCAGCCCTGGGGGCAGGGTGGCCTCTGGAAACACCATATATTTT; CDR3: CASSPGGRVASGNTIYF
V: TRBV3-1/TRBV3-2; J: TRBJ1-1; size: .; D: TRBD1; DNA: TGTGCCAGCAGCCCCACAGGGGACACTGAAGCTTTCTTT; CDR3: CASSPTGDTEAFF
V: TRBV19; J: TRBJ2-3; size: .; D: .; DNA: TGTGCCAGTAGTCCTTCATTACGAGATACGCAGTATTTT; CDR3: CASSPSLRDTQYF
V: TRBV6-5; J: TRBJ1-5; size: .; D: TRBD1; DNA: TGTGCCAGCAGTAAGGACAGGGGAGGTCAGCCCCAGCATTTT; CDR3: CASSKDRGGQPQHF
V: TRBV4-1; J: TRBJ1-3; size: .; D: .; DNA: TGCGCCAGCAGCCGAACCCAAGACTCTGGAAACACCATATATTTT; CDR3: CASSRTQDSGNTIYF
V: TRBV5-1; J: TRBJ2-1; size: .; D: TRBD1; DNA: TGCGCCAGCAGCCCCAGGACAGGGAATGAGCAGTTCTTC; CDR3: CASSPRTGNEQFF
V: TRBV10-1; J: TRBJ1-2; size: .; D: .; DNA: TGCGCCAACAGTGAGTCGGGTAGCTATGGCTACACCTTC; CDR3: CANSESGSYGYTF
V: TRBV5-1; J: TRBJ2-1; size: .; D: TRBD2; DNA: TGCGCCAGCAGCTTCCTAGCGGGAGGTAGAAATGAGCAGTTCTTC; CDR3: CASSFLAGGRNEQFF
V: TRBV7-6; J: TRBJ2-2; size: once; D: TRBD1; DNA: TGTGCCAGCAGCTTACCTGCCGCAGGGGGAGCCGGGGAGCTGTTTTTT; CDR3: CASSLPAAGGAGELFF
V: TRBV9; J: TRBJ2-1; size: .; D: TRBD2; DNA: TGTGCCAGCAGCTTCCGGACTAGCGGGGGGCAGAGCTCCTACAATGAGCAGTTCTTC; CDR3: CASSFRTSGGQSSYNEQFF